This entry lists 27 T cell receptor beta chains sequenced from one sample in a study of CD8+CD57+ T cells in acquired aplastic anemia. It was genomic DNA that served as the template for profiling TCR beta VDJ and CDR3. A single record per CDR3 protein comes from TCRdb applying MiXCR to the reads. The sample gives about 160,000 distinct CDR3 sequences, about half of which show up once; 3.2% is in the top ten. In patients chosen for sequencing, flow cytometry had shown CD8+CD57+ cell expansion. Sequencing used sorted CD4+, CD8+, or CD8+CD57+ T cells (not recorded which) from PBMCs. These receptors were obtained from a human donor with aplastic anemia.

The V and J genes are TRBV25-1 and TRBJ1-4; D possibly corresponds to TRBD1 (5 bases). V was trimmed by 3 bases and J by 7 bases, leaving 12 bases between them. The germline V gene encodes CDR1 MGHDK and CDR2 SYGVNS. The CDR3 consists of 14 residues. DNA for the CDR3: TGTGCCAGCAGTGAGCCGGGACTGTTTGAAAAACTGTTTTTT. It codes for CASSEPGLFEKLFF.

The chain combines TRBV10-3 with TRBJ1-5, with D uncertain. The V gene's germline CDR1 is ENHRY and CDR2 SYGVKD. V was clipped by 0 bases and J by 7 bases, with 10 bases between them. The CDR3 is 14 residues long. CDR3 sequence: CAISESRTEQPQHF. The CDR3 bases are TGTGCCATCAGTGAGTCGAGGACGGAACAGCCCCAGCATTTT.

The chain has TRBV7-9 and TRBJ1-2, with D perhaps TRBD1 (5 bases). This CDR3 spans 13 amino acids. V lost 4 bases to trimming and J lost 6 bases, with 12 bases between them. Per germline, CDR1 SEHNR and CDR2 FQNEAQ (reference sequence). The CDR3 is CASSSQGGDGYTF. In DNA form, the CDR3 reads TGTGCCAGCAGCTCGCAGGGCGGGGATGGCTACACCTTC.

The chain recombines TRBV2 with TRBJ2-7; 8 nucleotides line up with TRBD1. Per germline, CDR1 SNHLY and CDR2 FYNNEI. This CDR3 is 15 amino acids long. V shed 5 bases, J shed 2 bases, and the junction held 8 bases outside the gene matches. This CDR3 reads CASSPTGARAYEQYF. The CDR3 nucleotides read TGTGCCAGCAGTCCGACAGGGGCAAGAGCCTACGAGCAGTACTTC.

The genes are TRBV24-1 and TRBJ2-1; TRBD2 matches 11 bases. This CDR3 comprises 16 residues. V lost 3 bases, J lost 7 bases, and 7 bases stayed unmatched. Per the germline V gene, CDR1 is KGHDR and CDR2 is SFDVKD. The CDR3 region has the DNA TGTGCCACCAGTGATATGCTAGCGGGAGGCGGGAATGAGCAGTTCTTC. Protein product: CATSDMLAGGGNEQFF.

There are many counts of this clonotype. CDR3 residues: CASRSDRAGPNYGYTF. CDR3 DNA: TGTGCCAGTAGATCAGACAGGGCTGGACCTAACTATGGCTACACCTTC. The chain has TRBV19 and TRBJ1-2; the match to TRBD1 covers 7 bases. Looked up from germline, CDR1 is LNHDA and CDR2 is SQIVND (reference sequence). This CDR3 has 16 amino acids. Trimming removed 6 bases from V and 0 bases from J; junction bases left unmatched: 10.

This clonotype was observed many times. The rearrangement links TRBV7-8 to TRBJ2-7; 11 bases line up with TRBD2. The CDR3 contains 17 residues. After removal of 1 base from V and 2 bases from J, the junction contained 7 bases not matched to a gene. CDR1 and CDR2 (germline): SGHVS, FQNEAQ. The CDR3 reads CASSLGASGRYAYEQYV. The DNA of the CDR3 is TGTGCCAGCAGCTTAGGGGCTAGCGGGAGGTACGCCTACGAGCAGTACGTC.

At least ten counts were recorded for this clonotype. The chain links TRBV9 to TRBJ2-7; D is ambiguous. Trimming removed 2 bases at V and 5 bases at J, with 14 bases between. Per the germline V gene, CDR1 is SGDLS and CDR2 is YYNGEE. CDR3 length equals 14 residues. CDR3 nucleotide sequence: TGTGCCAGCAGCGTTTCAGTCTGGGAAGACGAGCAGTACTTC. It codes for CASSVSVWEDEQYF.

V gene TRBV20-1 combines with J gene TRBJ1-4; D is ambiguous. Germline loops: CDR1 DFQATT, CDR2 SNEGSKA (reference sequence). Trimming left V 6 bases short and J 7 bases short, with 12 bases between. The CDR3 runs 12 residues. In DNA, the CDR3 is TGCAGTGCGGGAGGTGGACCTGAAAAACTGTTTTTT. Translating gives CSAGGGPEKLFF.

This clonotype has a single count. This sequence joins TRBV25-1 and TRBJ2-1, with no clear D. CDR3 length equals 16 residues. V lost 4 bases to trimming and J lost 0 bases, with 13 bases between them. CDR1 MGHDK and CDR2 SYGVNS come from the germline V gene. This CDR3 reads CASSGFGLSSYNEQFF. CDR3 sequence (DNA): TGTGCCAGCAGTGGCTTCGGGTTGAGCTCCTACAATGAGCAGTTCTTC.

This clonotype was found many times. V gene TRBV19 combines with J gene TRBJ1-5; D perhaps matches TRBD1 (5 bases). This CDR3 contains 13 residues. CDR1 is LNHDA, CDR2 SQIVND, per germline (reference sequence). Trimming stripped 5 bases from V and 4 bases from J, with 9 bases between. In nucleotides, the CDR3 is TGTGCCAGTAGTTCTCAGGGAAATCAGCCCCAGCATTTT. This codes for CASSSQGNQPQHF.

This clonotype was detected many times. The chain links TRBV7-8 to TRBJ2-3, with TRBD2 as a possible D gene (5 bases). V was trimmed by 2 bases and J by 3 bases, leaving 9 bases between them. The CDR3 extends over 14 amino acids. Germline CDR1 is SGHVS and CDR2 is FQNEAQ. The CDR3 DNA sequence: TGTGCCAGCAGCTTATCGGGGAGAACAGATACGCAGTATTTT. It encodes CASSLSGRTDTQYF.

This clonotype was picked up a small number of times. The CDR3 nucleotides are TGTGCCAGCAGCCAGGGGACAGGTACAGATACGCAGTATTTT. This codes for CASSQGTGTDTQYF. The chain is built from TRBV5-5 and TRBJ2-3; 8 bases are shared with TRBD1. V dropped 4 bases and J dropped 3; count of bases not matched to a gene: 4. Germline CDR1 reads SGHKS; CDR2 reads YYEKEE (reference sequence). The CDR3 contains 14 residues.

This clonotype was found many times. This sequence joins TRBV7-4 and TRBJ2-2; D might be TRBD2 (5 bases). CDR3 length: 18 amino acids. CDR1 and CDR2 from the germline V gene are SGHVT and SQSDAQ. With 0 bases removed from V and 1 base from J, the gap between germline ends came to 15 bases. The CDR3 sequence is CASSLALGVGRNTGELFF. The CDR3 coding sequence is TGTGCCAGCAGCTTAGCCCTAGGCGTAGGGAGGAACACCGGGGAGCTGTTTTTT.

This clonotype was recorded many times. The chain links TRBV7-2 to TRBJ2-2, with TRBD1 as a possible D gene (6 bases). This CDR3 spans 14 amino acids. Trimming cost V 4 bases and J 5 bases, with 11 bases left between them. Germline V gene data show CDR1 as SGHTA and CDR2 as FQGNSA. CDR3: CASSSAQGTGELFF. The CDR3 DNA follows: TGTGCCAGCAGCTCTGCACAGGGAACCGGGGAGCTGTTTTTT.

Details on this clonotype: A much larger clone lies one base from this, so it may be a read error. The V gene is TRBV6-1, the J gene TRBJ2-1; 10 bases are a match to TRBD1. Germline V gene data show CDR1 as MNHNS and CDR2 as SASEGT. This CDR3 contains 14 residues. The CDR3 sequence: CVSTGQGFYNEQFF. The CDR3 DNA is TGTGTCAGCACGGGACAGGGGTTCTACAATGAGCAGTTCTTC.

The table lists this clonotype with many counts. The chain couples TRBV7-2 to TRBJ1-6; D gene uncertain. CDR1 is SGHTA and CDR2 is FQGNSA in the germline V gene. Between the trimmed V and J ends, which lost 4 bases and 6 bases, there was a span of 10 bases. There are 14 residues in the CDR3. CDR3 residues: CASSSTYGNSPLHF. The CDR3 DNA is TGTGCCAGCAGCTCGACATATGGTAATTCACCCCTCCACTTT.

The rearrangement uses TRBV25-1 and TRBJ1-4, with D maybe TRBD1 (6 bases). V was cut by 6 bases and J by 9 bases, with 20 bases left in between. Germline lookup yields CDR1 MGHDK and CDR2 SYGVNS. This CDR3 has 15 residues. The CDR3 sequence: CASSLAGTRNKKLFF. The CDR3 nucleotides read TGTGCCAGCAGCCTAGCCGGGACACGCAATAAAAAACTGTTTTTT.

This sequence joins TRBV7-3 and TRBJ2-7, with no clear D. Germline-derived CDR1 and CDR2 are SGHTA and FQGTGA. CDR3 length: 9 residues. CDR3 amino acids: CASLAQQDV. The CDR3 DNA follows: TGTGCCAGCTTAGCCCAGCAGGACGTC.

CDR3 sequence: CATTSLGVADTQYF. CDR3 nucleotide sequence: TGTGCCACCACGTCATTGGGCGTGGCGGATACGCAGTATTTT. The V and J genes are TRBV15 and TRBJ2-3, with no clear D. Germline CDR1 reads LNHNV; CDR2 reads YYDKDF (reference sequence). V dropped 7 bases and J dropped 6 bases, with 17 bases sitting between them. The CDR3 is made up of 14 amino acids.

The V call is TRBV5-4, the J call TRBJ2-1, with no clear D. Germline CDR1 is SGHNT and CDR2 is YYREEE (reference sequence). V was clipped by 2 bases and J by 1 base, with 16 bases between them. CDR3 size: 17 residues. CDR3 sequence (DNA): TGTGCCAGCAGCTTAGGGCGTGCCGGCCCGTCCTACAATGAGCAGTTCTTC. Translated: CASSLGRAGPSYNEQFF.

The gene calls are TRBV3-1 and TRBJ1-5; the D gene is possibly TRBD1 (6 bases). This CDR3 has 14 amino acids. Germline-derived CDR1 and CDR2 are LGHDT and YNNKEL (reference sequence). V was cut by 2 bases and J by 6 bases, with 11 bases left in between. The CDR3 loop reads CASSQYQGSQPQHF. CDR3 in DNA: TGTGCCAGCAGCCAATATCAGGGGAGTCAGCCCCAGCATTTT.

The rearrangement uses TRBV15 and TRBJ2-7; 9 bases fit TRBD1. CDR1 is LNHNV, CDR2 YYDKDF, per germline (reference sequence). V trimming: 1 base; J trimming: 2 bases; junction bases outside the gene matches: 3. The CDR3 contains 15 residues. For the CDR3, the DNA is TGTGCCACCAGCAGAGGAGGACAGGGGACCTACGAGCAGTACTTC. Protein product: CATSRGGQGTYEQYF.

This chain links TRBV10-3 with TRBJ2-7; D is possibly TRBD1 or TRBD2 (5 bases each). Trimming shortened V by 7 bases and J by 2 bases, and 15 bases separated the two germline ends. Germline-derived CDR1 and CDR2 are ENHRY and SYGVKD. CDR3 length: 14 amino acids. The DNA of the CDR3 is TGTGCCATCAATTCACGGGGCTTCCCCTACGAGCAGTACTTC. This encodes CAINSRGFPYEQYF.

This clonotype was recorded many times. This chain joins TRBV20-1 and TRBJ1-4; 9 bases line up with TRBD1. Germline V lookup: CDR1 DFQATT, CDR2 SNEGSKA (reference sequence). This CDR3 has 14 amino acids. Trimming removed 2 bases from V and 8 bases from J; junction bases left unmatched: 6. CDR3 coding DNA: TGCAGTGCTAGAAAACAGGGGGCGCAGGAAAAACTGTTTTTT. Translating it yields CSARKQGAQEKLFF.

This chain links TRBV19 with TRBJ1-5; 11 bases line up with TRBD1. V trimming: 7 bases; J trimming: 0 bases; junction bases outside the gene matches: 2. Germline lookup yields CDR1 LNHDA and CDR2 SQIVND (reference sequence). This CDR3 spans 15 amino acids. The CDR3 DNA reads as TGTGCCAGTATGGGACAGGGGGTTAGCAATCAGCCCCAGCATTTT. This codes for CASMGQGVSNQPQHF.

This chain uses TRBV3-1 with TRBJ2-6, with 8 nucleotides matching TRBD1. The V and J ends lost 6 bases and 1 base, in that order; junction bases with no gene match: 11. The CDR3 has 18 amino acids. In germline, CDR1 is LGHDT, CDR2 YNNKEL (reference sequence). CDR3 amino acids: CASRGGQDLVSGANVLTF. DNA for the CDR3: TGTGCCAGCAGGGGGGGACAGGATCTAGTGTCTGGGGCCAACGTCCTGACTTTC.